This T cell receptor beta chain came from a study of shared clonotypes between healthy human individuals. Clones were sequenced by immunoSEQ multiplex PCR, and TCRdb holds only the in-frame ones, with some missing. The sample has a few million clones, just over 90% seen once; the top ten hold about 0.39%. This CDR3 is built from 9 residues. The V gene's germline CDR1 is DFQATT and CDR2 SNEGSKA (reference sequence). The origin of this receptor is a man aged 18 to 35 in good health. Some clones in this sample may be carry-over from other donors' samples. The sample taken for sequencing was naive CD4+ T cells from PBMCs. As to subset: CD45RA+ positively selected. The V and J genes are TRBV20-1 and TRBJ2-1; D gene unclear. CDR3 in DNA: TGCACACCAAACAATGAGCAGTTCTTC. Its protein product is CTPNNEQFF.